These T cell receptor beta chains were read from a single sample in a study of blood T cell repertoires in COVID-19. Libraries were prepared by immunoSEQ multiplex PCR; TCRdb keeps only in-frame clonotypes and omits some of them. The table shows about 140,000 clones, with roughly 82% occurring only once. The sequenced sample consisted of peripheral blood. The receptors originated from a man between 60 and 70 years old with active or convalescent COVID-19. Both conserved end residues are trimmed from each CDR3. Fields, in order: V gene, clone size, CDR3 protein. The size field is filled for only some rows; it gives once, few, many or a size class.

TRBV19,few,ASSGTGGYGYT
TRBV6-5,-,ATYPFGRGEKLF
TRBV27,-,ASSLEGGYGYT
TRBV11-3,-,ASSLAAGTGTLNTEAF
TRBV14,-,ASRSSGGSETQY
TRBV19,-,ASSITNRRSGTGGSYEQY
TRBV6-2/TRBV6-3,-,ASSQGNYGYT
TRBV18,-,ASSVNGGRDTEAF
TRBV2,-,ASNHGGLNTGELF
TRBV29-1,many,SGGSNTGELF
TRBV12-3/TRBV12-4,-,ASSLGGDQPQH
TRBV7-9,-,ASSLRAASTDTQY
TRBV20-1,few,SAPRQTEAF
TRBV19,-,ASSTGGYSMYTEAF
TRBV7-9,-,ASSLTSGGISSYEQY
TRBV5-1,-,ASSITGGSNYGYT
TRBV19,-,ASSETHRGYNEQF
TRBV18,once,ASSPPYRANTEAF
TRBV28,-,ASSYTNYGYT
TRBV19,-,ASSLNRGSYEQY
TRBV13,-,ASSSAHRGEAGELF
TRBV10-3,-,AISGPGDKSPLH
TRBV30,-,AWRESRGSYNSPLH
TRBV19,-,ASRSWAGDTQY